The T cell receptor beta chain under discussion was sequenced for a study of shared clonotypes between healthy human individuals. Study observations and caveats: Memory subsets had estimated richness that was generally smaller than that of naive subsets. Expectations were that clonotype sharing among donors would be affected by sequencing depth.

The naive CD8 fraction comprised CD45RO-negative cells positively selected for CCR7 and excluded terminally differentiated effector memory CD45RA+ cells. There are a few counts of this clone. No antigen is known for it. Generated by immunoSEQ multiplex PCR, the TCRdb table keeps only in-frame clones and is missing some. In the table there are around 2.1 million clones, approximately 94% of which are singletons. CDR1 is SGHRS and CDR2 is YFSETQ in the germline V gene. This CDR3 is 12 amino acids long. The V and J ends lost 4 bases and 6 bases respectively, with 11 bases between them. The sequence derives from a man aged 18 to 29 in good health. Some clones in this sample may be carry-over from other donors' samples. The sequencing sample was made of naive CD8+ T cells from PBMCs. V is TRBV5-1 and J is TRBJ2-7, with D perhaps assigned TRBD1 or TRBD2 (6 bases each). CDR3 sequence reads: CASSGGTREQYF. The CDR3 DNA is TGCGCCAGCAGCGGGGGGACACGCGAGCAGTACTTC. Combining the CDR3 with reference TRBV5-1 and TRBJ2-7 gives the whole variable domain KAGVTQTPRYLIKTRGQQVTLSCSPISGHRSVSWYQQTPGQGLQFLFEYFSETQRNKGNFPGRFSGRQFSNSRSEMNVSTLELGDSALYLCASSGGTREQYFGPGTRLTVT.